The rows below give T cell receptor beta chains drawn from one sample of a study of T cell repertoires in cytomegalovirus infection. From the reads, TCRdb called clonotypes with MiXCR, one entry per CDR3 protein. The table lists about 500,000 distinct CDR3 sequences, 30% to 40% of them singletons. Antigen specificity for these receptors is unknown. The source was cultured PBMCs, collected from culture after CMV antigen stimulation. The source of these receptors is a human donor in good health (CMV status not recorded). Some clones in this sample may be carry-over from other donors' samples. CDR3s include the opening cysteine and the closing phenylalanine or tryptophan. The order of the fields is clone size, V gene, J gene, D gene, CDR3 DNA, CDR3 protein. The D gene is left open where the match is weak. Expanded clones are given a class, and other clones once, few, many or no size at all.

clone_size: NA; v_call: TRBV28; j_call: TRBJ2-5; d_call: NA; cdr3_nt: TGTGCCAGCAGTTTTGCCGTCGCAGGGGCCGGCCGAGAGACCCAGTACTTC; cdr3_aa: CASSFAVAGAGRETQYF
clone_size: NA; v_call: TRBV12-3/TRBV12-4; j_call: TRBJ1-3; d_call: TRBD1; cdr3_nt: TGTGCCAGCGGGACAGGGGATGGAAACACCATATATTTT; cdr3_aa: CASGTGDGNTIYF
clone_size: NA; v_call: TRBV12-3/TRBV12-4; j_call: TRBJ2-1; d_call: TRBD2; cdr3_nt: TGTGCCAGCAGCCGTTCTGGAGCGGGAGGGCCGTACAATGAGCAGTTCTTC; cdr3_aa: CASSRSGAGGPYNEQFF
clone_size: NA; v_call: TRBV9; j_call: TRBJ2-2; d_call: NA; cdr3_nt: TGTGCCAGCAGCGTAGATCAGCACACCGGGGAGCTGTTTTTT; cdr3_aa: CASSVDQHTGELFF
clone_size: NA; v_call: TRBV4-1; j_call: TRBJ1-1; d_call: TRBD1; cdr3_nt: TGCGCCAGCAGCCAGTCCTACCCCCCGACAGGGTGGACTGAAGCTTTCTTT; cdr3_aa: CASSQSYPPTGWTEAFF
clone_size: NA; v_call: TRBV6-2/TRBV6-3; j_call: TRBJ1-5; d_call: NA; cdr3_nt: TGTGCCAGCAGCCCCGTCCGTGGGGACTCCCGTGCGGGCAATCAGCCCCAGCATTTT; cdr3_aa: CASSPVRGDSRAGNQPQHF
clone_size: many; v_call: TRBV27; j_call: TRBJ1-6; d_call: NA; cdr3_nt: TGTGCCAGCAGTTCGAGTTCCTATAATTCACCCCTCCACTTT; cdr3_aa: CASSSSSYNSPLHF
clone_size: NA; v_call: TRBV28; j_call: TRBJ2-1; d_call: NA; cdr3_nt: TGTGCCAGCATGGAGGGGACAGCTAACAATGAGCAGTTCTTC; cdr3_aa: CASMEGTANNEQFF
clone_size: NA; v_call: TRBV4-1; j_call: TRBJ2-4; d_call: NA; cdr3_nt: TGCGCCAGCAGCCCGGGGCGCGGCATTCAGTACTTC; cdr3_aa: CASSPGRGIQYF
clone_size: NA; v_call: TRBV29-1; j_call: TRBJ2-3; d_call: NA; cdr3_nt: TGCAGCGTTGTTGGACCGAGTATCTCAGATACGCAGTATTTT; cdr3_aa: CSVVGPSISDTQYF
clone_size: NA; v_call: TRBV6-5; j_call: TRBJ1-5; d_call: NA; cdr3_nt: TGTGCCAGCAGGGGGGGGGGGCAGGTTAATCAGCCCCAGCATTTT; cdr3_aa: CASRGGGQVNQPQHF
clone_size: NA; v_call: TRBV29-1; j_call: TRBJ1-1; d_call: NA; cdr3_nt: TGCAGCGTGGAGGGGGTTCGGGACACTGAAGCTTTCTTT; cdr3_aa: CSVEGVRDTEAFF